The 32 T cell receptor beta chains in this list originate from one sample, sequenced in a study of T-cell memory formation after mild COVID-19. TCRdb redid the calling of the 5' RACE reads with MiXCR, one entry per CDR3 protein. Among more than 350,000 distinct CDR3 sequences listed, roughly 15% were seen once. What was sequenced was PBMCs or a T cell subset sorted from them (not recorded which). The receptors shown here come from a man between 18 and 35 years old who had mild COVID-19 (a few samples of this study predate the infection). Cell type and time point are not known.

In its sample, this clonotype was seen a few times. This chain connects TRBV6-5 to TRBJ2-7; D perhaps matches TRBD2 (7 bases). This CDR3 is built from 16 residues. V shed 2 bases and J shed 3 bases, with 17 bases lying between them. CDR1 is MNHEY, CDR2 SVGAGI, per germline. The CDR3 reads CASSYGSGGEFYEQYF. In nucleotides, the CDR3 is TGTGCCAGCAGTTACGGTTCGGGGGGCGAATTCTACGAGCAGTACTTC.

This chain uses TRBV7-9 with TRBJ2-4; D could derive from TRBD1 or TRBD2 (5 bases each). CDR3 size: 15 residues. The ends were cut back, 0 bases at V and 7 bases at J, with 13 bases in the middle. Germline CDR1 SEHNR, CDR2 FQNEAQ (reference sequence). The CDR3 DNA is TGTGCCAGCAGCTTAGCTTTCGGGACCTTGAACATTCAGTACTTC. Protein: CASSLAFGTLNIQYF.

The chain couples TRBV4-2 to TRBJ2-3; no clear D. V lost 1 base, J lost 2 bases, and 13 bases lay in between. Per germline, CDR1 LGHNA and CDR2 YNFKEQ. The CDR3 spans 16 residues. The CDR3 here is CASSQGMSRDTDTQYF. The CDR3 region has the DNA TGTGCCAGCAGCCAAGGGATGAGCAGAGACACAGATACGCAGTATTTT.

A few counts support this clonotype. The chain carries TRBV20-1 and TRBJ2-1; no definite D call. Per germline, CDR1 DFQATT and CDR2 SNEGSKA (reference sequence). The length of the CDR3 is 18 residues. Between the trimmed V and J ends, which lost 6 bases and 0 bases, there was a span of 24 bases. The CDR3 region has the DNA TGCAGTGCCCGACCTCGTCTAAGACGTCCCGGCTCCTACAATGAGCAGTTCTTC. The encoded protein is CSARPRLRRPGSYNEQFF.

The chain links TRBV29-1 to TRBJ2-7; D call uncertain. Germline CDR1 reads SQVTM; CDR2 reads ANQGSEA. This CDR3 comprises 12 residues. V was cut by 0 bases and J by 3 bases, with 6 bases left in between. CDR3 in DNA: TGCAGCGTTGAAGATCATAACTACGAGCAGTACGTC. It encodes CSVEDHNYEQYV.

This clonotype was seen a handful of times. V is TRBV5-1 and J is TRBJ2-4, with 10 bases matching TRBD1. The germline V gene has CDR1 SGHRS and CDR2 YFSETQ. The CDR3 length is 19 residues. J lost 1 base, V lost 5 bases, and 15 bases had no gene match. CDR3: CASRRVFRDRGFAKNIQYF. CDR3 sequence (DNA): TGCGCCAGCAGACGTGTTTTCCGGGACAGGGGATTTGCCAAAAACATTCAGTACTTC.

Only a few counts were recorded for this clonotype. V usage is TRBV9 and J usage is TRBJ2-2, with 9 nucleotides matching TRBD1. The ends lost 2 bases at V and 4 bases at J; junction bases unmatched: 3. Germline CDR1 reads SGDLS; CDR2 reads YYNGEE. The CDR3 runs 15 residues. The CDR3 DNA is TGTGCCAGCAGCGTGGGGGACAGGGCCACCGGGGAGCTGTTTTTT. It specifies CASSVGDRATGELFF.

The sample holds a few counts of this clonotype. The chain has TRBV7-6 and TRBJ1-1; D is possibly TRBD1 (6 bases). The CDR3 has 15 amino acids. CDR1 is SGHVS, CDR2 FNYEAQ, per germline. The V gene lost 5 bases and the J gene lost 5 bases, with 18 bases spanning the gap. CDR3 sequence (DNA): TGTGCCAGCAGCCAAATGGGGGGCGATTGGACTGAAGCTTTCTTT. Residues: CASSQMGGDWTEAFF.

This clonotype turned up a few times. The rearrangement links TRBV12-3 or TRBV12-4 to TRBJ1-6; D is ambiguous. This CDR3 has 14 amino acids. Between the trimmed V and J ends, which lost 9 bases and 2 bases, there was a span of 11 bases. DNA of the CDR3: TGTGCCAGTAGGTCCGGGGCCTATAATTCACCCCTCCACTTT. It is translated as CASRSGAYNSPLHF.

This clonotype came up many times. The genes are TRBV4-1 and TRBJ2-7, with no clear D. The CDR3 contains 13 residues. Per the germline V gene, CDR1 is MGHRA and CDR2 is YSYEKL. Trimming removed 2 bases from V and 2 bases from J, with 7 bases in between. This CDR3 is CASSQRAAYEQYF. In nucleotides, the CDR3 is TGCGCCAGCAGCCAACGCGCCGCCTACGAGCAGTACTTC.

This clonotype was observed many times. CDR3 residues: CATAGPGETQYF. Written as DNA, the CDR3 is TGTGCCACCGCAGGGCCTGGGGAGACCCAGTACTTC. The rearrangement links TRBV6-6 to TRBJ2-5, with a weak D call TRBD1 (5 bases). The CDR3 is 12 amino acids. Germline V gives CDR1 MNHNY, CDR2 SVGAGI (reference sequence). V was shortened by 10 bases and J by 5 bases, with 14 bases between the two germline ends.

The chain uses TRBV5-1 and TRBJ1-1; no firm D call. Germline-derived CDR1 and CDR2 are SGHRS and YFSETQ. The V end lost 4 bases, the J end lost 8 bases, and 21 bases lay between the germline ends. This CDR3 has 15 amino acids. The CDR3 sequence: CASSLNTLAAQEAFF. The CDR3 DNA reads TGCGCCAGCAGCCTAAATACGTTGGCAGCCCAAGAAGCTTTCTTT.

The gene calls are TRBV15 and TRBJ1-1, with D possibly TRBD1 on 5 matching bases. V lost 0 bases to trimming and J lost 4 bases, with 27 bases between them. This CDR3 comprises 20 residues. The germline CDR1 and CDR2 sequences are LNHNV and YYDKDF (reference sequence). In DNA form, the CDR3 reads TGTGCCACCAGCAGAGATAGCTACGGAGACAGAAGGTTGGAGTGCACTGAAGCTTTCTTT. Translating it yields CATSRDSYGDRRLECTEAFF.

The chain couples TRBV20-1 to TRBJ2-4; the D gene is possibly TRBD2 (6 bases). Per the germline V gene, CDR1 is DFQATT and CDR2 is SNEGSKA (reference sequence). The CDR3 covers 15 residues. Trimming shortened V by 5 bases and J by 0 bases, and 14 bases separated the two germline ends. CDR3 in amino acids: CSAPPGGLAKNIQYF. DNA of the CDR3: TGCAGTGCTCCACCCGGGGGACTAGCCAAAAACATTCAGTACTTC.

V usage is TRBV6-2 or TRBV6-3 and J usage is TRBJ2-3; TRBD2 matches at 13 bases. The CDR3 has 16 amino acids. Germline V gives CDR1 MNHEY, CDR2 SVGEGT. Trimming took 6 bases from V and 9 from J; bases not matched to a gene: 12. The CDR3 sequence is CASRPGTSGTRGTQYF. CDR3 sequence (DNA): TGTGCCAGCAGGCCCGGGACTAGCGGGACCCGGGGGACGCAGTATTTT.

The chain joins TRBV20-1 to TRBJ2-7; D possibly matches TRBD1 or TRBD2 (5 bases each). Per the germline V gene, CDR1 is DFQATT and CDR2 is SNEGSKA (reference sequence). This CDR3 contains 14 residues. The V and J ends lost 2 bases and 2 bases respectively, with 13 bases between them. The CDR3 DNA reads TGCAGTGCTAGACCAAACCTGGGGGCCTACGAGCAGTACTTC. This gives the protein CSARPNLGAYEQYF.

J is TRBJ2-7 and V is TRBV11-1; possible D gene TRBD2, 6 bases. V was pared by 8 bases and J by 0 bases, with 8 bases between. Germline CDR1 reads SGHAT; CDR2 reads FQDESV (reference sequence). The CDR3 is 12 amino acids. CDR3 in amino acids: CASEGLSYEQYF. CDR3 sequence (DNA): TGTGCCAGCGAGGGACTCTCCTACGAGCAGTACTTC.

This clonotype was seen more than once but under ten times. The chain is built from TRBV7-6 and TRBJ1-1; the D gene is possibly TRBD1 (6 bases). The germline gives CDR1 SGHVS, CDR2 FNYEAQ. The V end lost 0 bases, the J end lost 4 bases, and 24 bases lay between the germline ends. This CDR3 is 19 amino acids long. The CDR3 DNA reads as TGTGCCAGCAGCTTAGCCCCAGGGACGGGGGGCCGAGGGGGCACTGAAGCTTTCTTT. Its translation: CASSLAPGTGGRGGTEAFF.

This clonotype showed up just a few times. The rearrangement joins TRBV7-2 to TRBJ2-3; D might be TRBD1 (5 bases). This CDR3 spans 14 amino acids. V gave up 1 base and J gave up 2 bases, with 7 bases separating them. The germline V gene encodes CDR1 SGHTA and CDR2 FQGNSA. DNA for the CDR3: TGTGCCAGCAGCTTAGAAGGGGACACAGATACGCAGTATTTT. Translating gives CASSLEGDTDTQYF.

The chain employs TRBV4-3 and TRBJ1-2; no definite D call. Deletions cut 1 base from V and 4 bases from J, with 10 bases between. Germline CDR1 LGHNA, CDR2 YSLEER. This CDR3 is built from 14 residues. CDR3 loop: CASSQAGSVYGYTF. DNA of the CDR3: TGCGCCAGCAGCCAAGCCGGGTCTGTCTATGGCTACACCTTC.

This rearrangement joins TRBV7-9 to TRBJ2-1, with D tentatively TRBD2 (5 bases). The germline CDR1 and CDR2 sequences are SEHNR and FQNEAQ (reference sequence). There are 16 residues in the CDR3. V lost 0 bases, J lost 7 bases, and 16 bases lay in between. This CDR3 is CASSLALGGARNEQFF. As DNA, the CDR3 is TGTGCCAGCAGCTTAGCGCTAGGAGGAGCGCGGAATGAGCAGTTCTTC.

The V call is TRBV7-9, the J call TRBJ1-1, with 7 bases aligning to TRBD1. The CDR3 is 14 amino acids. Germline trimming cut 7 bases from V and 3 bases from J; bases unmatched to any gene: 8. Germline V gives CDR1 SEHNR, CDR2 FQNEAQ (reference sequence). CDR3 amino acids: CASTKTGFYTEAFF. The DNA of the CDR3 is TGTGCCAGCACCAAGACAGGGTTTTACACTGAAGCTTTCTTT.

This clonotype came up many times. This rearrangement joins TRBV7-9 to TRBJ2-7; D is uncertain. The CDR3 is 11 residues long. The V gene's germline CDR1 is SEHNR and CDR2 FQNEAQ (reference sequence). With 1 base removed from V and 7 bases from J, the gap between germline ends came to 5 bases. The CDR3 region has the DNA TGTGCCAGCAGCTTAGTACAGGAGCAGTACTTC. Its protein is CASSLVQEQYF.

The chain employs TRBV12-3 or TRBV12-4 and TRBJ2-3; D gene unclear. This CDR3 has 15 amino acids. V lost 6 bases, J lost 0 bases, and 13 bases lay in between. The CDR3 reads CASSEKTRSTDTQYF. CDR3 DNA: TGTGCCAGCAGCGAAAAAACGAGAAGCACAGATACGCAGTATTTT.

The gene calls are TRBV6-2 or TRBV6-3 and TRBJ2-7; TRBD2 matches 11 bases. CDR1 and CDR2 (germline): MNHEY, SVGEGT. The CDR3 has 15 residues. V lost 4 bases to trimming and J lost 1 base; unmatched junction nucleotides: 3. CDR3 in DNA: TGTGCCAGCAGTTGGACTAGCGGGCCTTCCTACGAGCAGTACTTC. It codes for CASSWTSGPSYEQYF.

There are many counts of this clonotype. V usage is TRBV6-2 or TRBV6-3 and J usage is TRBJ2-2, with D perhaps matching TRBD1 (5 bases). The V gene's germline CDR1 is MNHEY and CDR2 SVGEGT. V lost 7 bases to trimming and J lost 1 base, with 16 bases between them. The CDR3 consists of 16 residues. The CDR3 nucleotides read TGTGCCAGCACCCTCCAGGCAGGGAAGAACACCGGGGAGCTGTTTTTT. Translating gives CASTLQAGKNTGELFF.

This clonotype was detected a few times. The chain combines TRBV19 with TRBJ1-5, with TRBD1 identical over 7 bases. With 4 bases clipped from V and 7 bases from J, the junction kept 4 bases outside the gene matches. CDR1 and CDR2 (germline): LNHDA, SQIVND (reference sequence). The CDR3 runs 13 residues. CDR3 DNA sequence: TGTGCCAGTAGTACCTGGACAGGCCAGCCCCAGCATTTT. Translated: CASSTWTGQPQHF.

This clonotype was found many times. This chain joins TRBV6-1 and TRBJ2-7; D perhaps matches TRBD2 (5 bases). The germline gives CDR1 MNHNS, CDR2 SASEGT. The V end was cut by 0 bases, the J end by 7 bases, with 10 bases between. This CDR3 spans 13 amino acids. The CDR3 nucleotides are TGTGCCAGCAGTGAAGCCCGACCGGGGGAGCAGTACGTC. Amino acid sequence: CASSEARPGEQYV.

This clonotype was recorded a few times. CDR3: CASSTRGVGELFF. For the CDR3, the DNA is TGCGCCAGCAGCACCCGAGGCGTCGGGGAGCTGTTTTTT. J is TRBJ2-2 and V is TRBV4-3; D gene ambiguous. V dropped 5 bases and J dropped 7 bases, with 11 bases sitting between them. Germline-derived CDR1 and CDR2 are LGHNA and YSLEER. The CDR3 extends over 13 amino acids.

This clonotype was detected ten times or more. The DNA of the CDR3 is TGTGCCAGCAGATCCAGGGTATACACTGAAGCTTTCTTT. Protein sequence: CASRSRVYTEAFF. The chain employs TRBV12-3 or TRBV12-4 and TRBJ1-1; D might be TRBD1 (5 bases). Trimming removed 6 bases from V and 3 bases from J, with 11 bases in between. The CDR3 length is 13 residues.

This clonotype was picked up a small number of times. V gene TRBV5-5 combines with J gene TRBJ2-3; possible D gene TRBD2, 6 bases. The V end lost 4 bases, the J end lost 2 bases, and 17 bases lay between the germline ends. This CDR3 region has 16 residues. Per germline, CDR1 SGHKS and CDR2 YYEKEE (reference sequence). CDR3 nucleotides: TGTGCCAGCAGCCCCCTGACGGGAGCCCCCACAGATACGCAGTATTTT. Translated: CASSPLTGAPTDTQYF.

This chain uses TRBV4-1 with TRBJ2-7, with 8 nucleotides matching TRBD1. V shed 3 bases and J 5 bases; nucleotides not matched to a gene: 12. Germline loops: CDR1 MGHRA, CDR2 YSYEKL. The length of the CDR3 is 16 residues. CDR3 loop: CASSQSLGQGHDEQYF. CDR3 sequence (DNA): TGCGCCAGCAGCCAGAGCCTAGGACAGGGTCACGACGAGCAGTACTTC.